These T cell receptor beta chains were read from a single sample in a study of blood T cell repertoires in COVID-19. Using immunoSEQ multiplex PCR, the repertoire was profiled, and TCRdb retains in-frame clones only, with some absent. Of about 300,000 clones in the sample, roughly 86% were seen once. The sample comprised peripheral blood. The source of these receptors is a woman under 40 with COVID-19, enrolled during active disease. The CDR3 runs from the conserved cysteine through the conserved F or W. The order of the fields is clone size, V gene, J gene, CDR3 length, D gene, CDR3 DNA, CDR3 protein. The D gene is left open where the match is weak. Size tells how often a clone was seen (once, few, many) or the class of an expanded clone, and some rows leave it out.

>.|TRBV15|TRBJ1-4|19|.
TGTGCCACCAGCAGAGATCAGGCAGTTTTCGGGGGGTTTAATGAAAAACTGTTTTTT
CATSRDQAVFGGFNEKLFF
>.|TRBV10-3|TRBJ2-1|15|TRBD2
TGTGCCATCAGTGAGGGACTAGCGGGGTACAATGAGCAGTTCTTC
CAISEGLAGYNEQFF
>.|TRBV13|TRBJ2-2|13|TRBD1
TGTGCCAGCAGCCCACAGGGGGGCGGGGAGCTGTTTTTT
CASSPQGGGELFF
>.|TRBV5-6|TRBJ2-5|14|.
TGTGCCAGCAGCGGGGTGGGGAGCCAAGAGACCCAGTACTTC
CASSGVGSQETQYF
>.|TRBV28|TRBJ1-1|13|.
TGTGCCAGCAAACCCAAAAGGGGAATTGAAGCTTTCTTT
CASKPKRGIEAFF
>.|TRBV2|TRBJ2-5|13|.
TGTGCCAGCAGGGCTGCGGGCCAAGAGACCCAGTACTTC
CASRAAGQETQYF
>.|TRBV28|TRBJ1-1|17|TRBD1
TGTGCCAGCAGTTTTTTACTGTCCGGACAGGGAGCTTCTGAAGCTTTCTTT
CASSFLLSGQGASEAFF
>.|TRBV11-2|TRBJ2-7|15|.
TGTGCCAGCAGCCCTATCCGGGACTCCATCTCCGAGCAGTACTTC
CASSPIRDSISEQYF
>.|TRBV27|TRBJ1-5|14|.
TGTGCCAGCAGTTTATCGGCGGGTCAGCAGCCCCAGCATTTT
CASSLSAGQQPQHF
>.|TRBV6-5|TRBJ1-6|15|.
TGTGCCAGCAGCGACTCCGGAACCTATAATTCACCCCTCCACTTT
CASSDSGTYNSPLHF
>.|TRBV19|TRBJ1-4|17|.
TGTGCCAGTAGTATAACCACACGCGGAGGAACTAATGAAAAACTGTTTTTT
CASSITTRGGTNEKLFF
>.|TRBV12-3/TRBV12-4|TRBJ1-6|13|TRBD1
TGTGCCAGCACCTGGACAGGAAATTCACCCCTCCACTTT
CASTWTGNSPLHF
>once|TRBV2|TRBJ2-1|14|.
TGTGCCAGCAGTGAAGAGCCTGGCTACAATGAGCAGTTCTTC
CASSEEPGYNEQFF
>.|TRBV4-1|TRBJ1-2|15|TRBD1
TGCGCCAGCAGCCAAGAGGCCAGGGGGCGAGGTGGCTACACCTTC
CASSQEARGRGGYTF
>once|TRBV28|TRBJ1-2|18|.
TGTGCCAGCAGTTTTCAGGGAAATCAACCGTCTTCTAACTATGGCTACACCTTC
CASSFQGNQPSSNYGYTF
>.|TRBV4-1|TRBJ2-2|17|TRBD1
TGCGCCAGCAGCCAAATTGCCGGGACAGGGTTTACCGGGGAGCTGTTTTTT
CASSQIAGTGFTGELFF
>.|TRBV5-1|TRBJ2-1|15|TRBD2
TGCGCCAGCAGCCCTCTAGCGGGGGGTGCCTATGAGCAGTTCTTC
CASSPLAGGAYEQFF
>.|TRBV7-8|TRBJ1-5|14|TRBD1
TGTGCCAGCAGCTTACAGGGGGGCAATCAGCCCCAGCATTTT
CASSLQGGNQPQHF